The TCR beta chain described here comes from a study of T cell repertoires in cytomegalovirus infection. To note about this clonotype: The antigen remains undetermined. One junction end does not reproduce the germline sequence, and a read error may be involved.

CDR1 DFQATT and CDR2 SNEGSKA come from the germline V gene (reference sequence). The length of the CDR3 is 16 residues. Using its own MiXCR run on the reads, TCRdb lists one record per CDR3 protein. The sample holds 250,000 to 350,000 distinct CDR3 sequences, over 20% seen once. Overall study findings and caveats: The ex vivo response was dominated by HLA-C-restricted CMV-specific TCR beta clonotypes. Carriage of CMV together with the relevant HLA was identifiable through cumulative public TCR beta family frequency.

This TCR derives from a human donor in good health (CMV status not recorded). Some clones in this sample may be carry-over from other donors' samples. Sample: PBMCs. The V gene is TRBV20-1, the J gene TRBJ1-6; TRBD1 matches 9 bases. The CDR3 protein is CSAQDTGTGNNPPLHF. In DNA, the CDR3 is TGCAGTGCCCAAGACACCGGGACAGGGAATAATCCACCCCTCCACTTT.